This T cell receptor (beta chain) derives from a study of blood T cell repertoires in COVID-19. Study overall: Acute and convalescent COVID-19 specimens originated in the United States, Italy and Spain. The analysed material was cDNA or gDNA that came from T cells, B-cell-depleted T cells, or PBMCs.

CDR3 length: 15 residues. The germline V gene encodes CDR1 MNHEY and CDR2 SMNVEV (reference sequence). V lost 2 bases and J 1 base, leaving 11 bases between the germline ends. Authors' methods: Estimation of nucleated cell counts was performed using reference gene primer amplification. Clones were sequenced by immunoSEQ multiplex PCR, and TCRdb holds only the in-frame ones, with some missing. D and trimming come from the DNA, and the V and J calls and clone size come from that table. This table has some 100,000 clones, just under 90% appearing once. Sequenced material: peripheral blood. The sequence was obtained from a human donor in a cohort sampled during active COVID-19. The chain is built from TRBV27 and TRBJ1-2; perhaps TRBD1 as D (5 bases). The CDR3 spells CASSLKGSSNYGYTF. CDR3 bases: TGTGCCAGCAGTTTAAAGGGGTCCAGTAACTATGGCTACACCTTC.